This entry concerns a single T cell receptor beta chain. The antigen is undetermined. The method was immunoSEQ multiplex PCR; TCRdb's version includes in-frame clones alone and lacks a portion of them. Of 100,000 to 120,000 clones in the sample, about 88% are singletons; the top ten hold just under 20%. This entry comes from a study of PD-1 blockade in classical Hodgkin lymphoma. Study information: Nivolumab was administered to patients intravenously at 3 mg/kg every 2 weeks.

Study outcomes and limitations: According to reports, newly diagnosed patients had lower baseline TCR diversity than healthy donors, and relapsed/refractory patients had lower baseline TCR diversity still. Complete responders showed a baseline diversity that resembled the diversity of newly diagnosed patients. Prior therapy or disease activity may underlie the repertoire differences, whose causes remain undefined.

Relapses following autologous stem cell transplantation were seen in all patients, with brentuximab vedotin exposure varying. The sequencing used peripheral blood mononuclear cells (PBMCs), collected before the second cycle of nivolumab. This sequence was found in a human donor with classical Hodgkin lymphoma.

The CDR3 nucleotides are TGTGCCAGCAGCTGGCAGAAAACCAATGAGCAGTTCTTC. It is translated as CASSWQKTNEQFF. The chain joins TRBV5-4 to TRBJ2-1; the D is unclear. The V gene's germline CDR1 is SGHNT and CDR2 YYREEE (reference sequence). V was cut by 3 bases and J by 6 bases, with 10 bases left in between. The CDR3 has 13 residues.